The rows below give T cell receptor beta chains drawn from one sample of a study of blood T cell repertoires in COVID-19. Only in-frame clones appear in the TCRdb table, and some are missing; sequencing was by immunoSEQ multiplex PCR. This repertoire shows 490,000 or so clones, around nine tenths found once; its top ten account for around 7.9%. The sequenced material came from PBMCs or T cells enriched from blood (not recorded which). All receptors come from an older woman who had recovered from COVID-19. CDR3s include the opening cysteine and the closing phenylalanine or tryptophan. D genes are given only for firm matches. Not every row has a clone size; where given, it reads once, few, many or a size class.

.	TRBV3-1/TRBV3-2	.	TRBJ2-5	CASSQESTAQETQYF	TGTGCCAGCAGCCAAGAATCGACAGCCCAAGAGACCCAGTACTTC
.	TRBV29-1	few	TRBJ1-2	CSVEDPPVRAGYTF	TGCAGCGTTGAAGATCCCCCCGTCAGGGCTGGCTACACCTTC
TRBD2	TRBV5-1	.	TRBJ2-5	CASSLRGGSQETQYF	TGCGCCAGCAGCTTGCGGGGGGGTAGTCAAGAGACCCAGTACTTC
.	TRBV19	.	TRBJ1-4	CASRTQGGGEKLFF	TGTGCCAGTAGGACCCAGGGAGGGGGTGAAAAACTGTTTTTT
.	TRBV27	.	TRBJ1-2	CASSLSGEGGYTF	TGTGCCAGCAGTTTATCAGGGGAGGGTGGCTACACCTTC
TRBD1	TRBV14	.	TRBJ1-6	CASSSGQAYNSPLHF	TGTGCCAGCAGCTCCGGACAGGCCTATAATTCACCCCTCCACTTT
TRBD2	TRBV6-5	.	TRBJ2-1	CASTSIGLGFDEQFF	TGTGCCAGCACCTCTATCGGACTAGGGTTTGATGAGCAGTTCTTC
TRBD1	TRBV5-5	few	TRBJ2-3	CASSSGTGNTDTQYF	TGTGCCAGCAGCTCCGGGACAGGCAACACAGATACGCAGTATTTT
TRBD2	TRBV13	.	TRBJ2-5	CASSSTSGELWEGAQYF	TGTGCCAGCAGCTCTACTAGCGGGGAACTCTGGGAGGGGGCCCAGTACTTC
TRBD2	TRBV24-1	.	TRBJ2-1	CATSSARAGLAMKQFF	TGTGCCACCAGTAGCGCCCGAGCGGGATTGGCGATGAAACAGTTCTTC
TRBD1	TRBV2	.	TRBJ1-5	CASSGAIDRGGNQPQHF	TGTGCCAGCTCTGGGGCAATAGACAGGGGGGGGAATCAGCCCCAGCATTTT
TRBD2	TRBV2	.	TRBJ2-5	CASSIRGLVGETQYF	TGTGCCAGCAGTATTCGCGGACTAGTGGGGGAGACCCAGTACTTC
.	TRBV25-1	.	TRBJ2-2	CASSDGHLNTGELFF	TGTGCCAGCAGTGATGGGCACCTAAACACCGGGGAGCTGTTTTTT
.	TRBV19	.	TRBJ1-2	CASSIGGRDVADYGYTF	TGTGCCAGTAGTATAGGGGGCCGGGACGTAGCGGACTATGGCTACACCTTC
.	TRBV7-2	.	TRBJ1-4	CASSLRGQINEKLFF	TGTGCCAGCAGCTTACGTGGACAGATTAATGAAAAACTGTTTTTT
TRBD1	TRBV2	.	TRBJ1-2	CASGGSGGSVYGYTF	TGTGCCAGCGGGGGGTCAGGGGGCTCGGTCTATGGCTACACCTTC
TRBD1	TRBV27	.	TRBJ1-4	CASSSNLDRAVNEKLFF	TGTGCCAGCAGTTCAAATTTGGACAGGGCGGTTAATGAAAAACTGTTTTTT
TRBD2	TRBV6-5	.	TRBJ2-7	CASSVAGGGHEQYF	TGTGCCAGCAGCGTAGCGGGGGGGGGACACGAGCAGTACTTC
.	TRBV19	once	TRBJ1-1	CASRVDGSNGQAFF	TGTGCCAGCCGAGTAGACGGTTCGAATGGGCAAGCTTTCTTT
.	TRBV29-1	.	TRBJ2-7	CSVGRGTVYEQYF	TGCAGCGTGGGCCGGGGGACAGTCTACGAGCAGTACTTC
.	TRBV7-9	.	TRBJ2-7	CASSRSYEQYF	TGTGCCAGCAGCCGTAGTTACGAGCAGTACTTC
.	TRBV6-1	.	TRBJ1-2	CASSEASPGGIYTF	TGTGCCAGCAGTGAAGCGTCGCCCGGCGGTATCTACACCTTC
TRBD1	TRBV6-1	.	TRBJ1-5	CASSEQQGDQPQHF	TGTGCCAGCAGTGAACAACAGGGGGATCAGCCCCAGCATTTT
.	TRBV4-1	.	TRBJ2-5	CASSQGRLAPGGTQYF	TGCGCCAGCAGCCAAGGTCGTCTAGCGCCCGGGGGGACCCAGTACTTC
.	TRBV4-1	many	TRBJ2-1	CASKRGRLYNEQFF	TGCGCCAGCAAGCGTGGTAGGCTCTACAATGAGCAGTTCTTC
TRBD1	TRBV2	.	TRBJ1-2	CASRPGQGANGYTF	TGTGCCAGCAGGCCGGGACAGGGGGCGAATGGCTACACCTTC
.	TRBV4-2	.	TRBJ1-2	CASSQDRSQGGMGYTF	TGTGCCAGCAGCCAAGATAGGAGTCAGGGCGGTATGGGCTACACCTTC
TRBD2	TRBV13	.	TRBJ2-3	CASSFNSGGAPDTQYF	TGTGCCAGCAGCTTTAATAGCGGGGGGGCCCCAGATACGCAGTATTTT
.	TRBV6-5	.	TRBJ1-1	CASRWTLNTEAFF	TGTGCCAGCCGTTGGACTTTGAACACTGAAGCTTTCTTT
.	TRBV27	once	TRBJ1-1	CASSPYGRGGTEAFF	TGTGCCAGCAGTCCCTACGGCAGGGGTGGTACTGAAGCTTTCTTT
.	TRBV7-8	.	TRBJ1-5	CASSGYRDQPQHF	TGTGCCAGCAGCGGATACAGGGACCAGCCCCAGCATTTT
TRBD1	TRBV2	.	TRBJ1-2	CASRDGQVDGYTF	TGTGCCAGCAGAGACGGACAGGTTGATGGCTACACCTTC